One sample yielded the 13 T cell receptor beta chains listed below, sequenced in a study of cytomegalovirus exposure and HLA in healthy donors. This PCR relied on a set of 60 Vbeta primers and 13 Jbeta primers. Assay: immunoSEQ multiplex PCR; the TCRdb copy retains only in-frame clones and omits some. The data show over 120,000 clones, around 82% seen once. Sample: PBMCs. The receptor source for this set is a woman aged 18 to 35 in good health and CMV-seropositive.

The chain links TRBV4-1 to TRBJ1-1; D gene unclear. Germline V gene lookup returns CDR1 MGHRA and CDR2 YSYEKL. V was trimmed by 2 bases and J by 1 base, leaving 8 bases between them. CDR3 length: 14 residues. The CDR3: CASSQLRANTEAFF. As DNA, the CDR3 is TGCGCCAGCAGCCAATTGAGGGCGAACACTGAAGCTTTCTTT.

CDR3 bases: TGTGCCAGCAGTTTAGGCAGGGGAGCCTACGAGCAGTACTTC. It encodes CASSLGRGAYEQYF. This rearrangement joins TRBV27 to TRBJ2-5, with a possible D match to TRBD1 (6 bases). TRBJ2-7 explains the end of the DNA better; the J call may be wrong. The CDR3 has 14 amino acids. Germline V lookup: CDR1 MNHEY, CDR2 SMNVEV (reference sequence).

The J gene is TRBJ2-7, the V gene TRBV27; D possibly corresponds to TRBD2 (6 bases). The germline V gene encodes CDR1 MNHEY and CDR2 SMNVEV (reference sequence). Trimming cost V 6 bases and J 2 bases, with 14 bases left between them. The CDR3 covers 14 residues. In DNA, the CDR3 is TGTGCCAGCAGGCCGGGACTCACTACCTACGAGCAGTACTTC. The encoded protein is CASRPGLTTYEQYF.

V and J are TRBV30 and TRBJ2-1; 12 nucleotides line up with TRBD2. This CDR3 comprises 17 residues. The V segment lost 2 bases and the J segment 8 bases; nucleotides outside the gene matches: 13. Per germline, CDR1 GTSNPN and CDR2 SVGIG (reference sequence). The CDR3 DNA reads as TGTGCCTGGAGTCCACGCCCTCTAGCGGGGGGGCCCGATGAGCAGTTCTTC. This codes for CAWSPRPLAGGPDEQFF. Based on the CDR3 plus reference TRBV30 and TRBJ2-1, the full variable domain is SQTIHQWPATLVQPVGSPLSLECTVEGTSNPNLYWYRQAAGRGLQLLFYSVGIGQISSEVPQNLSASRPQDRQFILSSKKLLLSDSGFYLCAWSPRPLAGGPDEQFFGPGTRLTVL.

This clone has a single count. This chain joins TRBV6-4 and TRBJ2-7; 7 bases line up with TRBD1. The J segment lost 0 bases and the V segment lost 9 bases, leaving 8 bases of the junction unmatched. Germline-derived CDR1 and CDR2 are MRHNA and SNTAGT. The CDR3 is 14 residues long. CDR3 sequence reads: CASSPTGDSYEQYF. The CDR3, as DNA: TGTGCCAGTTCGCCCACAGGGGACTCCTACGAGCAGTACTTC.

The rearrangement joins TRBV7-2 to TRBJ2-7; TRBD2 is a possible D gene (7 bases). Deletions cut 7 bases from V and 1 base from J, with 17 bases between. The CDR3 contains 15 residues. Germline V gene data show CDR1 as SGHTA and CDR2 as FQGNSA. DNA for the CDR3: TGTGCCAGCACCCCCCAGAGGGGGGGTTCCTACGAGCAGTACTTC. It yields the protein CASTPQRGGSYEQYF.

As regards this clone: Other DNA sequences in this sample translate to the same CDR3. The chain combines TRBV2 with TRBJ1-5; TRBD1 matches 9 bases. V lost 3 bases to trimming and J lost 6 bases; unmatched junction nucleotides: 6. This CDR3 has 15 amino acids. The V gene's germline CDR1 is SNHLY and CDR2 FYNNEI. The CDR3 region is CASSEAQGATQPQHF. DNA for the CDR3: TGTGCCAGCAGTGAGGCACAGGGGGCCACTCAGCCCCAGCATTTT.

The table lists this clone with a count of one. The rearrangement uses TRBV5-1 and TRBJ1-1; D gene unclear. The V end was cut by 3 bases, the J end by 1 base, with 16 bases between. The germline V gene has CDR1 SGHRS and CDR2 YFSETQ. CDR3 length: 16 residues. CDR3 loop: CASSSQVELTNTEAFF. The CDR3 region has the DNA TGCGCCAGCAGCTCTCAGGTGGAACTTACGAACACTGAAGCTTTCTTT. The whole variable domain, remainder taken from reference TRBV5-1 and TRBJ1-1, is KAGVTQTPRYLIKTRGQQVTLSCSPISGHRSVSWYQQTPGQGLQFLFEYFSETQRNKGNFPGRFSGRQFSNSRSEMNVSTLELGDSALYLCASSSQVELTNTEAFFGQGTRLTVV.

This sequence joins TRBV27 and TRBJ1-6; no reliable D call. Looked up from germline, CDR1 is MNHEY and CDR2 is SMNVEV (reference sequence). V gave up 2 bases and J gave up 10 bases, with 6 bases separating them. The CDR3 spans 12 residues. The CDR3 sequence is CASSLPNSPLHF. The CDR3 DNA follows: TGTGCCAGCAGTTTACCTAACTCACCCCTCCACTTT.

The chain combines TRBV19 with TRBJ1-5, with 11 bases matching TRBD1. The CDR3 totals 15 residues. Germline lookup yields CDR1 LNHDA and CDR2 SQIVND (reference sequence). V was pared by 6 bases and J by 6 bases, with 7 bases of the junction left unmatched. The CDR3 is CASRDRGRISQPQHF. The CDR3 bases are TGTGCCAGTAGGGACAGGGGGCGGATTAGTCAGCCCCAGCATTTT.

V usage is TRBV5-1 and J usage is TRBJ1-1, with 7 bases aligning to TRBD1. The V segment lost 2 bases and the J segment 5 bases; nucleotides outside the gene matches: 9. This CDR3 has 15 residues. CDR1 is SGHRS, CDR2 YFSETQ, per germline. This CDR3 is CASSFTDRAGTEAFF. Here the CDR3 DNA reads TGCGCCAGCAGCTTTACCGACAGGGCAGGGACTGAAGCTTTCTTT.

The sample holds one count of this clone. CDR3 nucleotide sequence: TGTGCCAGTAGTATAGTCGGACTAGCGGGAAGCTACGAGCAGTACTTC. Translated, it gives CASSIVGLAGSYEQYF. The J gene is TRBJ2-7, the V gene TRBV19, with 12 bases aligning to TRBD2. Germline CDR1 LNHDA, CDR2 SQIVND (reference sequence). The CDR3 is made up of 16 amino acids. V shed 1 base, J shed 3 bases, and the junction held 4 bases outside the gene matches.

This chain uses TRBV6-5 with TRBJ1-1; 8 bases fit TRBD1. V shed 5 bases and J 4 bases; nucleotides not matched to a gene: 6. Germline V gene data show CDR1 as MNHEY and CDR2 as SVGAGI. This CDR3 comprises 14 residues. The CDR3 here is CASSNTGGATEAFF. In nucleotides, the CDR3 is TGTGCCAGCAGTAATACAGGGGGGGCCACTGAAGCTTTCTTT.